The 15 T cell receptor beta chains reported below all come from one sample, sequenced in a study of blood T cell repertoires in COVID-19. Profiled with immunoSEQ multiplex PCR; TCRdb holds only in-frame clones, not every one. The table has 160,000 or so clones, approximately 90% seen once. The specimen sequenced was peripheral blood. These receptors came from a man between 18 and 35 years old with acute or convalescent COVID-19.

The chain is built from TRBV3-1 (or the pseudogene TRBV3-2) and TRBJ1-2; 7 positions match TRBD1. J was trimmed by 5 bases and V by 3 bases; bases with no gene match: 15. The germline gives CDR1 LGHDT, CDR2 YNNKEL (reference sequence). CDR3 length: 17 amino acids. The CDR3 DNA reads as TGTGCCAGCAGCCACCAGGACAGGCTCGCCGCCTTTTATGGCTACACCTTC. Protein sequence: CASSHQDRLAAFYGYTF.

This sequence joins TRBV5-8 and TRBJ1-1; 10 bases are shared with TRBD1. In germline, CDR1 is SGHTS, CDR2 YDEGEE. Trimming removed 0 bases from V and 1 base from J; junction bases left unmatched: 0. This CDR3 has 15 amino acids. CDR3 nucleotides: TGTGCCAGCAGCTTGGGGGACAGGGGGAACACTGAAGCTTTCTTT. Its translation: CASSLGDRGNTEAFF.

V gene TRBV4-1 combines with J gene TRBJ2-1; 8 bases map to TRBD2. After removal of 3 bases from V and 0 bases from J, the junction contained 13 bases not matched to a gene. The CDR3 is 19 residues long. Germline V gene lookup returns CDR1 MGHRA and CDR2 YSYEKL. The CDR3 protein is CASSQETSATLFSYNEQFF. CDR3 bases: TGCGCCAGCAGCCAGGAGACTAGCGCCACCCTCTTCTCCTACAATGAGCAGTTCTTC.

The CDR3 DNA reads TGCGCCAGCAGCCAAGTCACAGGTCCAGGGTATGGCTACACCTTC. This translates into CASSQVTGPGYGYTF. The chain is built from TRBV4-1 and TRBJ1-2; maybe TRBD1 (5 bases). The CDR3 length is 15 residues. The V and J ends lost 1 base and 5 bases respectively, with 14 bases between them. The V gene's germline CDR1 is MGHRA and CDR2 YSYEKL.

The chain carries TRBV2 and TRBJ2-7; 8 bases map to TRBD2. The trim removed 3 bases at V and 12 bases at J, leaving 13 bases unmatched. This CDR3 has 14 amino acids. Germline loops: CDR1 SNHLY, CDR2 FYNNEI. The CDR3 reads CASSDEAGVVDPYF. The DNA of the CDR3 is TGTGCCAGCAGTGACGAAGCGGGAGTCGTCGATCCGTACTTC.

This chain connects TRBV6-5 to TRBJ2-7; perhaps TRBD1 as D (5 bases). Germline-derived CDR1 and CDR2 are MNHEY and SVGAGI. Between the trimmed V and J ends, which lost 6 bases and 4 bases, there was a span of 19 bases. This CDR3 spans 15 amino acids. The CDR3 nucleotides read TGTGCCAGCAGCCAAAACAGGTTAAGTCTTTACGAGCAGTACTTC. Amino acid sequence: CASSQNRLSLYEQYF.

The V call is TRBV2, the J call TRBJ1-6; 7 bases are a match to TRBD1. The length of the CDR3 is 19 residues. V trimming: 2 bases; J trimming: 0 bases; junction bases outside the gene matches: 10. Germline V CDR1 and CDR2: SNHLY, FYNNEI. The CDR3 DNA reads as TGTGCCAGCAGTGAATATGGGACAGCCAGGAGCTCCTATAATTCACCCCTCCACTTT. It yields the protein CASSEYGTARSSYNSPLHF. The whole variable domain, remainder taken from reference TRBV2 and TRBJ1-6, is EPEVTQTPSHQVTQMGQEVILRCVPISNHLYFYWYRQILGQKVEFLVSFYNNEISEKSEIFDDQFSVERPDGSNFTLKIRSTKLEDSAMYFCASSEYGTARSSYNSPLHFGNGTRLTVT.

CDR3 bases: TGCGCCAGCAGCTTCGAGGGCTCCTATAATTCACCCCTCCACTTT. This sequence encodes CASSFEGSYNSPLHF. The rearrangement links TRBV5-1 to TRBJ1-6; D is ambiguous. This CDR3 has 15 residues. Trimming took off 2 bases at V and 0 bases at J, with 6 bases between the two ends. The germline CDR1 and CDR2 sequences are SGHRS and YFSETQ.

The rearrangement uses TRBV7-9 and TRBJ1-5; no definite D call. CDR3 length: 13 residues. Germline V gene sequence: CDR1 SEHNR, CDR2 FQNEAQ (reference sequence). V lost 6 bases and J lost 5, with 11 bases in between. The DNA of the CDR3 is TGTGCCAGCAGGGCGGGGTCCGATCAGCCCCAGCATTTT. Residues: CASRAGSDQPQHF.

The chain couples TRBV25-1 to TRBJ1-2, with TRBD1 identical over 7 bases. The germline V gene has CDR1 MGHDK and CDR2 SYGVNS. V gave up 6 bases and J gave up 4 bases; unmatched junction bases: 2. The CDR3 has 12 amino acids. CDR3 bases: TGTGCCAGCAGCCGGACAGGCTATGGCTACACCTTC. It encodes CASSRTGYGYTF.

CDR3: CASSFGQRAEAFF. CDR3 DNA sequence: TGTGCCAGCAGTTTCGGACAGAGAGCTGAAGCTTTCTTT. The rearrangement links TRBV7-9 to TRBJ1-1, with D perhaps TRBD1 (6 bases). V gave up 6 bases and J gave up 6 bases, with 14 bases separating them. This CDR3 has 13 residues. The germline V gene encodes CDR1 SEHNR and CDR2 FQNEAQ (reference sequence).

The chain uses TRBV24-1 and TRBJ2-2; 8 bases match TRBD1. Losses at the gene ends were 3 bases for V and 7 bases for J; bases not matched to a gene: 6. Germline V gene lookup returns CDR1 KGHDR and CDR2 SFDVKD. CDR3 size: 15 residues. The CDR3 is CATSDPRGLNGELFF. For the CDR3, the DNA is TGTGCCACCAGTGATCCCAGGGGGCTTAACGGGGAGCTGTTTTTT.

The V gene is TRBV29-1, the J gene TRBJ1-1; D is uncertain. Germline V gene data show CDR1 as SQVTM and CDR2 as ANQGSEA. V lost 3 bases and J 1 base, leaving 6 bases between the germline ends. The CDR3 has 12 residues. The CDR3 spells CSVDGGNTEAFF. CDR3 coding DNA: TGCAGCGTTGACGGCGGGAACACTGAAGCTTTCTTT. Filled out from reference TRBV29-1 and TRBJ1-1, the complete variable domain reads SAVISQKPSRDICQRGTSLTIQCQVDSQVTMMFWYRQQPGQSLTLIATANQGSEATYESGFVIDKFPISRPNLTFSTLTVSNMSPEDSSIYLCSVDGGNTEAFFGQGTRLTVV.

CDR3: CASRWTSGNTGELFF. Here the CDR3 DNA reads TGTGCCAGCAGGTGGACTAGCGGGAACACCGGGGAGCTGTTTTTT. The chain joins TRBV6-5 to TRBJ2-2; 10 bases are a match to TRBD2. With V trimmed by 6 bases and J by 1 base, 2 bases remained unmatched. Germline lookup yields CDR1 MNHEY and CDR2 SVGAGI. This CDR3 spans 15 amino acids.

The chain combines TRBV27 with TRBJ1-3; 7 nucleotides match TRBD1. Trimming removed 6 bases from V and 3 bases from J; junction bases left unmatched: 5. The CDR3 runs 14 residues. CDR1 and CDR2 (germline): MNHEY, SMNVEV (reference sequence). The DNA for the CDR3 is TGTGCCAGCAGGGAGACAGGGTATGGAAACACCATATATTTT. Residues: CASRETGYGNTIYF.